This TCR beta chain derives from a study of OX40 agonist ivuxolimab in advanced cancers. Repertoires were generated with immunoSEQ multiplex PCR, while TCRdb's copy carries only in-frame clones and drops some. This sample has about 40,000 clones, with approximately 86% found just once. This CDR3 is built from 17 residues. On this clone: One end of the junction does not line up with germline, which may come from a read error.

The source is an adult with an advanced solid tumor such as melanoma, head and neck, liver or kidney cancer. The chain combines TRBV6-7 with TRBJ2-1; 14 nucleotides align to TRBD2. TRBV6-7 is known as an ORF, though its function is uncertain. The sample consisted of CD4+ or CD8+ T cells sorted from blood, taken in a trial of the OX40 agonist ivuxolimab. The DNA of the CDR3 is TGTGCCAGCAGCTACTGGACTAGCGGGGGGAGAAACAATGAGCAGTTCTTC. It specifies CASSYWTSGGRNNEQFF.